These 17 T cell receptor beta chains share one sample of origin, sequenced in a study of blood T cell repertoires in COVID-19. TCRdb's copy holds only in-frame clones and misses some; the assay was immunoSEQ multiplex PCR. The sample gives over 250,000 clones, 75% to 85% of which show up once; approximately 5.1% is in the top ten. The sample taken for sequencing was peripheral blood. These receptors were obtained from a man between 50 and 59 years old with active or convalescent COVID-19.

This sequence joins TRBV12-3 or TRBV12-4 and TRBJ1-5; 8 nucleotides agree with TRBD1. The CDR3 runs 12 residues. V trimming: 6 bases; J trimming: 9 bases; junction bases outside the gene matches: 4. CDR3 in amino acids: CASSLTGGPQHF. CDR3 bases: TGTGCCAGCAGCCTCACAGGGGGGCCCCAGCATTTT.

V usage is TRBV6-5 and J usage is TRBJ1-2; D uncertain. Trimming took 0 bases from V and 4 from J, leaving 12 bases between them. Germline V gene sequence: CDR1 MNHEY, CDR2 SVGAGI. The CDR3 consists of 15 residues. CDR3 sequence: CASSYSKRQSYGYTF. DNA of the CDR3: TGTGCCAGCAGTTACTCGAAGCGGCAGTCCTATGGCTACACCTTC.

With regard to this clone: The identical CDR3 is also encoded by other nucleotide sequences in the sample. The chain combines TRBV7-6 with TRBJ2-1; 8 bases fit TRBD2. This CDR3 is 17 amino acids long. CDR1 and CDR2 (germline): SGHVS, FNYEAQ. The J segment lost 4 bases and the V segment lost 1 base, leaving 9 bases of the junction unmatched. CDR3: CASSLGSTSGSYNEQFF. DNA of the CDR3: TGTGCCAGCAGCTTAGGTTCAACTAGCGGATCTTACAATGAGCAGTTCTTC.

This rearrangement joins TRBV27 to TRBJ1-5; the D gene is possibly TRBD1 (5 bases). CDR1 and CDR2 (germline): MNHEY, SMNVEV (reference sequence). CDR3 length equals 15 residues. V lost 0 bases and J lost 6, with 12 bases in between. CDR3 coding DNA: TGTGCCAGCAGTTTATCGGGGCTACCCAGTCAGCCCCAGCATTTT. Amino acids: CASSLSGLPSQPQHF.

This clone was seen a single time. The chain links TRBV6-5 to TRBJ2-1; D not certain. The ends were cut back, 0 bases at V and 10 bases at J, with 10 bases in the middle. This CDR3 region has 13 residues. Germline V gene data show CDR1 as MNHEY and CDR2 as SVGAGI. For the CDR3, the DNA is TGTGCCAGCAGTTACTCGATCGACGGGGAGCAGTTCTTC. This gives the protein CASSYSIDGEQFF.

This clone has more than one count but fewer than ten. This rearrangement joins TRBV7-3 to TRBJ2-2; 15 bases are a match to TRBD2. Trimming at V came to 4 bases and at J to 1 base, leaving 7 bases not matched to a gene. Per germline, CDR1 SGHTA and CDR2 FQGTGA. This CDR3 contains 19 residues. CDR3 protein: CASSSSRGLAGGNTGELFF. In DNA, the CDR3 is TGTGCCAGCAGCTCCTCACGGGGACTAGCGGGAGGGAACACCGGGGAGCTGTTTTTT.

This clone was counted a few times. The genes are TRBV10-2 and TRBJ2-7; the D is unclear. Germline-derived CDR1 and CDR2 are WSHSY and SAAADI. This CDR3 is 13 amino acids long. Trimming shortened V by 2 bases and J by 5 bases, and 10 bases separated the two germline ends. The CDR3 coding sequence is TGCGCCAGCAGTGAGAAACTCCTGGACGAGCAGTACTTC. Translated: CASSEKLLDEQYF.

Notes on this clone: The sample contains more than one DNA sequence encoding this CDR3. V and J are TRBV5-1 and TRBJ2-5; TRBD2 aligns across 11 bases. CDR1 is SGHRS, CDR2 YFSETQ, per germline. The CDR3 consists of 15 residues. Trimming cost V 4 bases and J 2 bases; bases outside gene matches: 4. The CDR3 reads CASSLRLAGQETQYF. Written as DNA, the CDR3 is TGCGCCAGCAGCCTTAGACTAGCGGGGCAAGAGACCCAGTACTTC.

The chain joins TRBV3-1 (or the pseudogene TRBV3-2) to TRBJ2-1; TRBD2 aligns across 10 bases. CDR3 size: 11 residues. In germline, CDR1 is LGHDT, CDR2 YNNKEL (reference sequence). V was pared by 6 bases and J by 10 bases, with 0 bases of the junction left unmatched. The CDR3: CASRTSGEQFF. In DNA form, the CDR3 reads TGTGCCAGCAGGACTAGCGGGGAGCAGTTCTTC.

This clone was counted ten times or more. CDR3 protein: CASSFLAGFSYEQYF. The CDR3 DNA is TGTGCCAGCAGTTTTCTAGCGGGATTCTCCTACGAGCAGTACTTC. V gene TRBV28 combines with J gene TRBJ2-7; 9 bases map to TRBD2. Germline CDR1 reads MDHEN; CDR2 reads SYDVKM. This CDR3 is 15 amino acids long. With V trimmed by 3 bases and J by 0 bases, 3 bases remained unmatched.

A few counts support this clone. The chain's CDR3 is CASSLERGTHSGNTIYF. In nucleotides, the CDR3 is TGTGCCAGCAGCTTAGAGCGGGGGACCCACTCTGGAAACACCATATATTTT. The chain uses TRBV7-6 and TRBJ1-3; D may be TRBD1 (5 bases). The length of the CDR3 is 17 residues. With 1 base removed from V and 0 bases from J, the gap between germline ends came to 13 bases. CDR1 and CDR2 (germline): SGHVS, FNYEAQ.

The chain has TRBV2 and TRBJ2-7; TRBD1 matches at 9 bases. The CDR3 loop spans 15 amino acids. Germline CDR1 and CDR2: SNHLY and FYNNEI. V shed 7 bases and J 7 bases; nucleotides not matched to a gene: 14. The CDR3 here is CASTEGQGVSKEQYF. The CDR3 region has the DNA TGTGCCAGCACCGAGGGACAGGGCGTCTCGAAGGAGCAGTACTTC.

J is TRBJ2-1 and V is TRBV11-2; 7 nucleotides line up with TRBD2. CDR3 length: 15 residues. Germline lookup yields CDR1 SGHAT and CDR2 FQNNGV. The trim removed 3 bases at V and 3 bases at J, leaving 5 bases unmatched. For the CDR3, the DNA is TGTGCCAGCAGCTTTAGGCTAGCGGTCTACAATGAGCAGTTCTTC. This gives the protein CASSFRLAVYNEQFF.

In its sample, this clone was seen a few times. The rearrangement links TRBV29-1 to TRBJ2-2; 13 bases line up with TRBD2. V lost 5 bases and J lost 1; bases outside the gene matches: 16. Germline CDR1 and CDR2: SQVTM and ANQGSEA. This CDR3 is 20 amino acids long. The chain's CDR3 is CSVRSRPGLAGSVNTGELFF. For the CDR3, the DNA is TGCAGCGTTAGGAGTCGACCGGGACTAGCGGGATCAGTGAACACCGGGGAGCTGTTTTTT.

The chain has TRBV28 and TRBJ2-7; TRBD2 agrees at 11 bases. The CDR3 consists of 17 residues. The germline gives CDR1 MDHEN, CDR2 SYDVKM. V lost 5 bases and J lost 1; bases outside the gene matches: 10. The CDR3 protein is CASSGFSGRAGSYEQYF. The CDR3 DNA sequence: TGTGCCAGCAGTGGGTTTAGCGGGAGGGCCGGTTCCTACGAGCAGTACTTC. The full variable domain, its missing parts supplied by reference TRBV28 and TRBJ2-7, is DVKVTQSSRYLVKRTGEKVFLECVQDMDHENMFWYRQDPGLGLRLIYFSYDVKMKEKGDIPEGYSVSREKKERFSLILESASTNQTSMYLCASSGFSGRAGSYEQYFGPGTRLTVT.

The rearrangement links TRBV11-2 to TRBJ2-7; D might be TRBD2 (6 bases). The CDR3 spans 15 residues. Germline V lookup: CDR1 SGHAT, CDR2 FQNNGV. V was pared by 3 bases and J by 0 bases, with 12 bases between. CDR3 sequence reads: CASSLAGTSSYEQYF. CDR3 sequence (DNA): TGTGCCAGCAGCTTGGCCGGGACTTCCTCCTACGAGCAGTACTTC.

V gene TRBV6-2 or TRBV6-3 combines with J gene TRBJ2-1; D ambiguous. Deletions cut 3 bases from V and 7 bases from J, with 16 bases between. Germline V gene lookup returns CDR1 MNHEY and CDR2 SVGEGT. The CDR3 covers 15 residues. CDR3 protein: CASSYERGSQNEQFF. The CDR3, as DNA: TGTGCCAGCAGTTATGAACGCGGATCTCAAAATGAGCAGTTCTTC.